These 32 T cell receptor beta chains originate from one sample sequenced in a study of siplizumab effects on memory and regulatory T cells. Profiling relied on immunoSEQ multiplex PCR, and the TCRdb table lists in-frame clones only, not all of them. The table includes roughly 9,000 clones, roughly two thirds detected once. Sequenced material: effector memory CD8+ T cells sorted from blood. As to subset: unstimulated CD8+ effector memory T cells. The receptor source for this set is a human donor in good health.

This chain connects TRBV5-4 to TRBJ1-2; the match to TRBD1 covers 12 bases. The V gene's germline CDR1 is SGHNT and CDR2 YYREEE (reference sequence). The CDR3 is 15 amino acids. The V segment lost 2 bases and the J segment 6 bases; nucleotides outside the gene matches: 5. The CDR3 loop is CASSLPGQGADGYTF. CDR3 nucleotide sequence: TGTGCCAGCAGCTTACCGGGACAGGGGGCGGATGGCTACACCTTC. The variable domain in full, with the rest retrieved from reference TRBV5-4 and TRBJ1-2, is ETGVTQSPTHLIKTRGQQVTLRCSSQSGHNTVSWYQQALGQGPQFIFQYYREEENGRGNFPPRFSGLQFPNYSSELNVNALELDDSALYLCASSLPGQGADGYTFGSGTRLTVV.

The chain links TRBV7-9 to TRBJ2-6, with D perhaps TRBD1 (6 bases). The CDR3 runs to 17 residues. In germline, CDR1 is SEHNR, CDR2 FQNEAQ (reference sequence). Trimming removed 5 bases at V and 0 bases at J, with 14 bases between. This CDR3 is CASSREDSSSGANVLTF. The CDR3 coding sequence is TGTGCCAGCAGCCGCGAGGACAGCAGCTCTGGGGCCAACGTCCTGACTTTC.

In DNA, the CDR3 is TGTGCCAGCAGCTTTGGGGGGGAGCAGTACTTC. It codes for CASSFGGEQYF. This chain links TRBV5-8 with TRBJ2-7, with D maybe TRBD2 (6 bases). Germline CDR1 and CDR2: SGHTS and YDEGEE. The V gene lost 2 bases and the J gene lost 7 bases, with 7 bases spanning the gap. This CDR3 spans 11 amino acids. Looking up the rest from reference TRBV5-8 and TRBJ2-7 gives the full variable domain: EAGVTQSPTHLIKTRGQQATLRCSPISGHTSVYWYQQALGLGLQFLLWYDEGEERNRGNFPPRFSGRQFPNYSSELNVNALELEDSALYLCASSFGGEQYFGPGTRLTVT.

The chain recombines TRBV7-9 with TRBJ1-2; D possibly corresponds to TRBD1 (5 bases). The germline V gene has CDR1 SEHNR and CDR2 FQNEAQ (reference sequence). This CDR3 has 14 amino acids. Trimming cost V 5 bases and J 1 base, with 11 bases left between them. The CDR3 loop is CASSPRGNNYGYTF. In DNA form, the CDR3 reads TGTGCCAGCAGCCCGAGGGGTAATAACTATGGCTACACCTTC. The full variable domain, in which reference TRBV7-9 and TRBJ1-2 provide the parts outside the CDR3, is DTGVSQNPRHKITKRGQNVTFRCDPISEHNRLYWYRQTLGQGPEFLTYFQNEAQLEKSRLLSDRFSAERPKGSFSTLEIQRTEQGDSAMYLCASSPRGNNYGYTFGSGTRLTVV.

The chain employs TRBV5-6 and TRBJ2-2; 9 positions agree with TRBD1. J lost 7 bases, V lost 0 bases, and 10 bases had no gene match. The CDR3 consists of 17 residues. Germline CDR1 is SGHDT and CDR2 is YYEEEE. For the CDR3, the DNA is TGTGCCAGCAGCTTGGCCCAATGGACAGGGGTTGGCGGGGAGCTGTTTTTT. Protein product: CASSLAQWTGVGGELFF. Looking up the rest from reference TRBV5-6 and TRBJ2-2 gives the full variable domain: DAGVTQSPTHLIKTRGQQVTLRCSPKSGHDTVSWYQQALGQGPQFIFQYYEEEERQRGNFPDRFSGHQFPNYSSELNVNALLLGDSALYLCASSLAQWTGVGGELFFGEGSRLTVL.

In regard to this clone: Other nucleotide sequences from this sample produce the same CDR3. The chain uses TRBV19 and TRBJ2-2; D might be TRBD2 (6 bases). The germline gives CDR1 LNHDA, CDR2 SQIVND (reference sequence). There are 15 residues in the CDR3. Trimming left V 3 bases short and J 3 bases short, with 11 bases between. Written as DNA, the CDR3 is TGTGCCAGTAGTATTTATGGCGGGGACACCGGGGAGCTGTTTTTT. This encodes CASSIYGGDTGELFF.

The V and J genes are TRBV7-9 and TRBJ2-7; the D call may be TRBD1 or TRBD2 (5 bases each). Germline V CDR1 and CDR2: SEHNR, FQNEAQ (reference sequence). This CDR3 comprises 14 residues. Trimming stripped 1 base from V and 6 bases from J, with 13 bases between. The CDR3 loop is CASSLVGTGAEQYF. The CDR3 region has the DNA TGTGCCAGCAGCTTAGTAGGCACCGGGGCCGAGCAGTACTTC.

The chain combines TRBV5-6 with TRBJ1-1; D call uncertain. The CDR3 has 14 amino acids. The germline CDR1 and CDR2 sequences are SGHDT and YYEEEE. Trimming left V 2 bases short and J 0 bases short, with 8 bases between. The CDR3 DNA reads as TGTGCCAGCAGCTTTAATGATATGAACACTGAAGCTTTCTTT. Protein: CASSFNDMNTEAFF. The full variable domain, in which reference TRBV5-6 and TRBJ1-1 provide the parts outside the CDR3, is DAGVTQSPTHLIKTRGQQVTLRCSPKSGHDTVSWYQQALGQGPQFIFQYYEEEERQRGNFPDRFSGHQFPNYSSELNVNALLLGDSALYLCASSFNDMNTEAFFGQGTRLTVV.

The chain uses TRBV6-4 and TRBJ2-1, with D possibly being TRBD1 (6 bases). The germline V gene encodes CDR1 MRHNA and CDR2 SNTAGT. The CDR3 has 14 residues. Trimming pared 3 bases from V and 3 bases from J, leaving 9 bases between. The CDR3 DNA is TGTGCCAGCAGTGAACAGGGAGACTACAATGAGCAGTTCTTC. This codes for CASSEQGDYNEQFF.

J is TRBJ1-1 and V is TRBV19; D not resolved. CDR3 length equals 13 residues. V shed 5 bases and J shed 4 bases, with 11 bases lying between them. CDR1 and CDR2 from the germline V gene are LNHDA and SQIVND (reference sequence). DNA of the CDR3: TGTGCCAGTAGTTTGGGCAGAGGCACTGAAGCTTTCTTT. Translating gives CASSLGRGTEAFF.

The rearrangement uses TRBV2 and TRBJ1-1; D perhaps matches TRBD1 (5 bases). Germline-derived CDR1 and CDR2 are SNHLY and FYNNEI. CDR3 length: 17 residues. V lost 9 bases and J lost 3, with 26 bases in between. The CDR3 is CASTLEDTYAKDTEAFF. CDR3 bases: TGTGCCAGTACCCTCGAGGACACGTACGCTAAGGACACTGAAGCTTTCTTT. The full variable domain, its missing parts supplied by reference TRBV2 and TRBJ1-1, is EPEVTQTPSHQVTQMGQEVILRCVPISNHLYFYWYRQILGQKVEFLVSFYNNEISEKSEIFDDQFSVERPDGSNFTLKIRSTKLEDSAMYFCASTLEDTYAKDTEAFFGQGTRLTVV.

V is TRBV12-5 and J is TRBJ1-5, with D maybe TRBD1 (5 bases). Germline CDR1 reads LGHNT; CDR2 reads FRNRAP. This CDR3 has 17 amino acids. Trimming removed 0 bases from V and 0 bases from J, with 12 bases in between. The CDR3 is CASGLVGTEYSNQPQHF. CDR3 nucleotide sequence: TGTGCTAGTGGTTTGGTTGGGACGGAGTATAGCAATCAGCCCCAGCATTTT.

The rearrangement links TRBV6-1 to TRBJ1-2; weak D call: TRBD1 (6 bases). Germline V lookup: CDR1 MNHNS, CDR2 SASEGT. V lost 4 bases, J lost 3 bases, and 21 bases lay in between. This CDR3 region has 17 residues. The CDR3 protein is CASSAEGVAGVDYGYTF. CDR3 sequence (DNA): TGTGCCAGCAGTGCGGAGGGAGTTGCAGGGGTTGACTATGGCTACACCTTC.

This chain joins TRBV4-1 and TRBJ1-2; no firm D call. Germline values: CDR1 MGHRA, CDR2 YSYEKL. The CDR3 covers 13 residues. The V end lost 0 bases, the J end lost 5 bases, and 7 bases lay between the germline ends. The CDR3 sequence: CASSQEQGYGYTF. The DNA of the CDR3 is TGCGCCAGCAGCCAAGAGCAAGGGTATGGCTACACCTTC.

The chain joins TRBV7-9 to TRBJ2-7; D possibly matches TRBD1 or TRBD2 (5 bases each). The germline V gene has CDR1 SEHNR and CDR2 FQNEAQ (reference sequence). V was pared by 7 bases and J by 1 base, with 11 bases between. The CDR3 runs to 13 residues. Here the CDR3 reads CASTPGLSYEQYF. The CDR3 bases are TGTGCCAGCACCCCGGGGCTATCCTACGAGCAGTACTTC. The whole variable domain, filled in from reference TRBV7-9 and TRBJ2-7, reads DTGVSQNPRHKITKRGQNVTFRCDPISEHNRLYWYRQTLGQGPEFLTYFQNEAQLEKSRLLSDRFSAERPKGSFSTLEIQRTEQGDSAMYLCASTPGLSYEQYFGPGTRLTVT.

The J gene is TRBJ2-3, the V gene TRBV2, with D possibly matching TRBD2 (6 bases). The CDR3 runs to 13 residues. The V gene lost 4 bases and the J gene lost 1 base, with 6 bases spanning the gap. Per the germline V gene, CDR1 is SNHLY and CDR2 is FYNNEI. The CDR3 reads CASSGGGTDTQYF. The CDR3 nucleotides are TGTGCCAGCAGTGGGGGGGGCACAGATACGCAGTATTTT.

The chain is built from TRBV29-1 and TRBJ2-1; 7 bases align to TRBD1. From germline, CDR1 is SQVTM and CDR2 ANQGSEA. Trimming cost V 6 bases and J 7 bases; bases outside gene matches: 12. The CDR3 totals 14 residues. The CDR3 DNA is TGCAGCGTATTCCCTCGGGACAGAAGAAATGAGCAGTTCTTC. Its protein product is CSVFPRDRRNEQFF.

The CDR3: CASSLDGGETQYF. CDR3 nucleotides: TGTGCCAGCAGCTTAGATGGGGGAGAGACCCAGTACTTC. This rearrangement joins TRBV11-3 to TRBJ2-5, with D perhaps given as TRBD1 or TRBD2 (5 bases each). Trimming cost V 0 bases and J 4 bases, with 6 bases left between them. The CDR3 is 13 amino acids. Germline CDR1 SGHNT, CDR2 YENEEA.

This clone was found once. V usage is TRBV5-6 and J usage is TRBJ1-1; a weak D match, TRBD1 (5 bases). This CDR3 contains 15 residues. V lost 4 bases to trimming and J lost 4 bases, with 17 bases between them. Germline lookup yields CDR1 SGHDT and CDR2 YYEEEE. CDR3 bases: TGTGCCAGCAGCCCCACGGGACTCTTGAGCACTGAAGCTTTCTTT. Its protein is CASSPTGLLSTEAFF.

V usage is TRBV6-4 and J usage is TRBJ2-1; a possible D gene is TRBD2 (5 bases). The CDR3 has 15 amino acids. V lost 2 bases to trimming and J lost 2 bases, with 10 bases between them. Germline-derived CDR1 and CDR2 are MRHNA and SNTAGT. The CDR3 region is CASSDGSGTYNEQFF. The CDR3 region has the DNA TGTGCCAGCAGTGACGGGTCGGGGACCTACAATGAGCAGTTCTTC.

By proportion, this clone is medium-sized (0.01 to 0.1%). Other DNA sequences in this specimen translate into the identical CDR3. The CDR3: CASSFPGAEAFF. CDR3 sequence (DNA): TGTGCCAGCAGTTTCCCGGGTGCTGAAGCTTTCTTT. The chain is built from TRBV27 and TRBJ1-1; the D is unclear. CDR3 length: 12 residues. Germline V gene sequence: CDR1 MNHEY, CDR2 SMNVEV (reference sequence). V was shortened by 3 bases and J by 6 bases, with 8 bases between the two germline ends.

This clone is medium-sized by share. The sample has other DNA sequences that encode this CDR3 too. The chain is built from TRBV27 and TRBJ1-4, with D unresolved. The CDR3 has 15 residues. V gave up 2 bases and J gave up 7 bases, with 14 bases separating them. CDR1 and CDR2 (germline): MNHEY, SMNVEV (reference sequence). Here the CDR3 DNA reads TGTGCCAGCAGTTTAACGTGGTCCAGCGGTGAAAAACTGTTTTTT. As protein: CASSLTWSSGEKLFF. The full variable domain, its missing parts supplied by reference TRBV27 and TRBJ1-4, is EAQVTQNPRYLITVTGKKLTVTCSQNMNHEYMSWYRQDPGLGLRQIYYSMNVEVTDKGDVPEGYKVSRKEKRNFPLILESPSPNQTSLYFCASSLTWSSGEKLFFGSGTQLSVL.

This clone was counted a single time. This sequence joins TRBV10-3 and TRBJ1-2, with 9 bases aligning to TRBD1. Germline CDR1 ENHRY, CDR2 SYGVKD. With V trimmed by 8 bases and J by 1 base, 8 bases remained unmatched. The length of the CDR3 is 15 residues. CDR3 sequence reads: CAISAGTGINYGYTF. CDR3 bases: TGTGCCATCTCAGCCGGGACAGGGATTAACTATGGCTACACCTTC.

The chain carries TRBV13 and TRBJ1-2, with 7 bases aligning to TRBD1. J lost 5 bases, V lost 4 bases, and 10 bases had no gene match. Germline V gene sequence: CDR1 PRHDT, CDR2 FYEKMQ (reference sequence). This CDR3 spans 15 amino acids. CDR3 coding DNA: TGTGCCAGCAGCTACAGCGCCGGGACAGCTTATGGCTACACCTTC. Translation: CASSYSAGTAYGYTF.

The rearrangement uses TRBV11-3 and TRBJ2-2; D may be TRBD2 (7 bases). The CDR3 length is 15 residues. The V gene lost 4 bases and the J gene lost 7 bases, with 16 bases spanning the gap. Germline V gene data show CDR1 as SGHNT and CDR2 as YENEEA. CDR3 in amino acids: CASSSYGGLDGELFF. The CDR3 nucleotides are TGTGCCAGCAGCTCGTACGGGGGGCTGGACGGGGAGCTGTTTTTT. The whole variable domain, filled in from reference TRBV11-3 and TRBJ2-2, reads EAGVVQSPRYKIIEKKQPVAFWCNPISGHNTLYWYLQNLGQGPELLIRYENEEAVDDSQLPKDRFSAERLKGVDSTLKIQPAELGDSAVYLCASSSYGGLDGELFFGEGSRLTVL.

V gene TRBV6-6 combines with J gene TRBJ2-1; a weak D match, TRBD1 (6 bases). V lost 7 bases and J lost 9, with 22 bases in between. Germline V gene lookup returns CDR1 MNHNY and CDR2 SVGAGI (reference sequence). The length of the CDR3 is 15 residues. The CDR3 region has the DNA TGTGCCAGCAATGGCAGGGGTTTTCCCGTTTCTGAGCAGTTCTTC. This encodes CASNGRGFPVSEQFF.

This clone is judged large. The rearrangement uses TRBV11-2 and TRBJ1-5; D call uncertain. The ends were cut back, 4 bases at V and 3 bases at J, with 7 bases in the middle. This CDR3 region has 13 residues. The V gene's germline CDR1 is SGHAT and CDR2 FQNNGV. CDR3 region: CASSSEVNQPQHF. The CDR3 nucleotides are TGTGCCAGCAGCTCGGAGGTCAATCAGCCCCAGCATTTT.

This clone was counted a few times. The chain carries TRBV29-1 and TRBJ2-1; TRBD2 is a possible D gene (6 bases). The CDR3 totals 15 residues. Trimming took off 7 bases at V and 4 bases at J, with 20 bases between the two ends. CDR1 is SQVTM and CDR2 is ANQGSEA in the germline V gene. The CDR3 reads CSGRTWGGGYNEQFF. The CDR3, as DNA: TGCAGCGGAAGAACGTGGGGTGGGGGGTACAATGAGCAGTTCTTC.

The chain joins TRBV5-6 to TRBJ2-5, with D possibly TRBD1 on 5 matching bases. The length of the CDR3 is 14 residues. Germline V gives CDR1 SGHDT, CDR2 YYEEEE. V shed 7 bases and J shed 5 bases, with 18 bases lying between them. The CDR3 spells CASYRQGTRETQYF. Here the CDR3 DNA reads TGTGCCAGCTATAGGCAGGGCACACGGGAGACCCAGTACTTC. Looking up the rest from reference TRBV5-6 and TRBJ2-5 gives the full variable domain: DAGVTQSPTHLIKTRGQQVTLRCSPKSGHDTVSWYQQALGQGPQFIFQYYEEEERQRGNFPDRFSGHQFPNYSSELNVNALLLGDSALYLCASYRQGTRETQYFGPGTRLLVL.

The chain is built from TRBV5-1 and TRBJ2-7, with a tentative D call TRBD1 (6 bases). Trimming shortened V by 3 bases and J by 0 bases, and 10 bases separated the two germline ends. CDR1 is SGHRS, CDR2 YFSETQ, per germline. This CDR3 is 14 amino acids long. The CDR3 region has the DNA TGCGCCAGCAGCTCCGGACAGAGCTCCTACGAGCAGTACTTC. Translating gives CASSSGQSSYEQYF.

This chain links TRBV7-2 with TRBJ2-2, with unresolved D. CDR3 length: 15 amino acids. The V end was cut by 3 bases, the J end by 4 bases, with 12 bases between. Germline assignment: CDR1 SGHTA and CDR2 FQGNSA. This CDR3 is CASSFRVLRTGELFF. CDR3 sequence (DNA): TGTGCCAGCAGCTTTAGAGTATTACGCACCGGGGAGCTGTTTTTT.

Within the sample, this clone is medium-sized. The chain recombines TRBV19 with TRBJ1-5, with 7 bases that match TRBD1. The CDR3 runs 14 residues. The V gene's germline CDR1 is LNHDA and CDR2 SQIVND (reference sequence). Trimming took 6 bases from V and 2 from J; bases not matched to a gene: 4. DNA of the CDR3: TGTGCCAGTAGATTTACAGGGGGCAATCAGCCCCAGCATTTT. Encoded protein: CASRFTGGNQPQHF.